Described below is a single T cell receptor beta chain sequence and its context. The data originate from a study of blood T cell repertoires in COVID-19. Study information: Nucleic acid was either cDNA or gDNA, and it came from T cells, B-cell-depleted T cells, or PBMCs.

Profiling relied on immunoSEQ multiplex PCR, and the TCRdb table lists in-frame clones only, not all of them. The sample includes 200,000 to 250,000 clones, roughly four fifths of them seen just once. This CDR3 region has 15 residues. Germline loops: CDR1 LGHNA, CDR2 YSLEER. Trimming took 1 base from V and 2 from J; bases not matched to a gene: 3. Sequenced input: peripheral blood. V and J are TRBV4-3 and TRBJ2-7, with TRBD2 matching 9 bases. This clonotype was sampled from a woman under 30 with acute or convalescent COVID-19. The CDR3 reads CASSQVAGGPYEQYF. The DNA of the CDR3 is TGCGCCAGCAGCCAAGTGGCGGGAGGGCCCTACGAGCAGTACTTC.